A selection of T cell receptor beta chains follows, all from one sample in a study of beta chain features in type 1 diabetes. The repertoire was sequenced with immunoSEQ multiplex PCR; TCRdb's copy has only in-frame clones and lacks some. The sample carries about 170,000 clones, less than 9.5% recorded once. Sequencing was performed on central memory CD4+ T cells from blood. Receptor source: a woman aged 40 to 49 with type 1 diabetes. Both conserved end residues are part of each CDR3. The order of the fields is V gene, D gene, J gene, clone size, CDR3 DNA, CDR3 protein. D genes are given only for firm matches. The size entry is marked missing in some rows and otherwise reads once, few, many or a size class.

>TRBV29-1|.|TRBJ2-7|.
TGCAGCGTTCGTCCAGGGGTGACCTACGAGCAGTACTTC
CSVRPGVTYEQYF
>TRBV7-9|.|TRBJ1-5|few
TGTGCCAGCAGCTTAGCAGGGGATAGCAATCAGCCCCAGCATTTT
CASSLAGDSNQPQHF
>TRBV9|TRBD1|TRBJ1-6|many
TGTGCCAGCAGCGCGTTACCTGGGACAGGGAATTCACCCCTCCACTTT
CASSALPGTGNSPLHF
>TRBV11-1|.|TRBJ2-3|few
TGTGCCAGCAGCTTAGATAGGGGAGATACGCAGTATTTT
CASSLDRGDTQYF
>TRBV18|.|TRBJ2-7|few
TGTGCCAGCTCACCAGCGGACAGACTCTCCTACGAGCAGTACTTC
CASSPADRLSYEQYF
>TRBV13|.|TRBJ2-3|.
TGTGCCAGCAGCTTTGCGGCGCATACTAGCACAGATACGCAGTATTTT
CASSFAAHTSTDTQYF
>TRBV30|TRBD1|TRBJ1-1|.
TGTGCCTGGAGTGTAGAGGGGGCAGTTTTCTTT
CAWSVEGAVFF
>TRBV4-2|TRBD2|TRBJ2-3|few
TGTGCCAGCAGCCAAGATCCCAGCGGGAGGAGGACAGATACGCAGTATTTT
CASSQDPSGRRTDTQYF
>TRBV30|.|TRBJ1-5|.
TGTGCCTGGAGTGTACAGGGCGCTCAGCCCCAGCATTTT
CAWSVQGAQPQHF
>TRBV5-1|.|TRBJ2-7|few
TGCGCCAGCAGCTTGGAGGCGGGGGCGAGCTCCTACGAGCAGTACTTC
CASSLEAGASSYEQYF
>TRBV5-6|.|TRBJ2-7|once
TGTGCCAGCAGTTTACAGTACTACGAGCAGTACTTC
CASSLQYYEQYF
>TRBV7-9|.|TRBJ1-2|.
TGTGCCAGCAGCTTAGCCCCAGGGTCCGGATGGGGATCTAACTATGGCTACACCTTC
CASSLAPGSGWGSNYGYTF
>TRBV2|.|TRBJ2-3|few
TGTGCCAGCAGCTCACAGGGAACAGATACGCAGTATTTT
CASSSQGTDTQYF
>TRBV18|.|TRBJ1-1|.
TGTGCCAGCTCACCACCGGGGCACACTGAAGCTTTCTTT
CASSPPGHTEAFF
>TRBV4-1|.|TRBJ2-1|.
TGCGCCAGCAGCCAATACACGGGGAGGAGGGCCTACAATGAGCAGTTCTTC
CASSQYTGRRAYNEQFF
>TRBV29-1|.|TRBJ1-1|.
TGCAGCGTTGAATTGGACAGGAACACTGAAGCTTTCTTT
CSVELDRNTEAFF
>TRBV19|TRBD2|TRBJ2-1|few
TGTGCCAGTAGCACCGGGACTAGCGGGACCAATGAGCAGTTCTTC
CASSTGTSGTNEQFF
>TRBV15|TRBD1|TRBJ1-4|.
TGTGCCACCAGCAGAGATTGGCGCGGGACAGGGGGCGAAAAACTGTTTTTT
CATSRDWRGTGGEKLFF
>TRBV23-1|TRBD1|TRBJ1-2|.
TGCGCCAGCAGTCAAGGGAACCGGGGACAGGGTTTCTATGGCTACACCTTC
CASSQGNRGQGFYGYTF
>TRBV5-4|TRBD2|TRBJ2-7|.
TGTGCCAGCAGCTCCGGGACTAGCGGGAGCTACGAGCAGTACTTC
CASSSGTSGSYEQYF
>TRBV6-5|TRBD2|TRBJ2-1|few
TGTGCCAGCAGCCCTACTAGCGAGTCCTACAATGAGCAGTTCTTC
CASSPTSESYNEQFF
>TRBV28|.|TRBJ1-6|few
TGTGCCAGCAAAATCGGGAGCTCCTATAATTCACCCCTCCACTTT
CASKIGSSYNSPLHF
>TRBV29-1|.|TRBJ2-5|.
TGCAGCGTTGGAGGGCGGAGGGAGACCCAGTACTTC
CSVGGRRETQYF
>TRBV5-1|.|TRBJ1-2|.
TGCGCCAGCAGCTTCGGGTTAGGGGAGGTTAACTATGGCTACACCTTC
CASSFGLGEVNYGYTF
>TRBV28|TRBD2|TRBJ2-5|few
TGTGCCAGCGGCCCGGGGGGGCCGAGTGAGACCCAGTACTTC
CASGPGGPSETQYF
>TRBV6-6|.|TRBJ1-5|few
TGTGCCAGCAGGGCACAGGACAATCAGCCCCAGCATTTT
CASRAQDNQPQHF
>TRBV19|.|TRBJ2-1|.
TGTGCCAGTAGCCAGACAGGAACCTACAATGAGCAGTTCTTC
CASSQTGTYNEQFF
>TRBV27|.|TRBJ1-1|few
TGTGCCAGCGGGGAGGGACGGGGGAGGGCTTTCTTT
CASGEGRGRAFF
>TRBV7-6|.|TRBJ1-5|.
TGTGCCAGCAGCTTAGGCTCGATGTGGGGGGGCAATCAGCCCCAGCATTTT
CASSLGSMWGGNQPQHF
>TRBV7-9|.|TRBJ1-4|.
TGTGCCAGCAGCTTACAGGGCCCCGGTGAAAAACTGTTTTTT
CASSLQGPGEKLFF
>TRBV7-2|TRBD1|TRBJ2-1|.
TGTGCCAGCAGCGAACAGGGGAATGAGCAGTTCTTC
CASSEQGNEQFF
>TRBV5-6|TRBD1|TRBJ1-1|few
TGTGCCAGCAGCCTACCGGGACAGGGGAACACTGAAGCTTTCTTT
CASSLPGQGNTEAFF
>TRBV2|.|TRBJ2-1|.
TGTGCCAGCGGACGCTTGCGGGCGCCCGGCAATGAGCAGTTCTTC
CASGRLRAPGNEQFF
>TRBV11-2|.|TRBJ2-1|few
TGTGCCAGCAGCTTAGGTGGTCTCCCCCCCTATGATGAGCAGTTCTTC
CASSLGGLPPYDEQFF
>TRBV7-2|.|TRBJ2-2|few
TGTGCCAGCAGCCCGCTGGGGGGATCGGGCGGGGAGCTGTTTTTT
CASSPLGGSGGELFF
>TRBV19|TRBD1|TRBJ2-7|few
TGTGCCAGTAGTACGACAGGGGCCCATTCCGCCTACGAGCAGTACTTC
CASSTTGAHSAYEQYF
>TRBV10-3|.|TRBJ1-5|few
TGTGCCATCAGTGAGTCGGCCAATCAGCCCCAGCATTTT
CAISESANQPQHF
>TRBV4-2|TRBD1|TRBJ1-4|.
TGTGCCAGCAGCGAAAACAGGGGGATCAATGAAAAACTGTTTTTT
CASSENRGINEKLFF
>TRBV7-3|TRBD2|TRBJ2-7|.
TGTGCCAGCAGCCAAGAAGGGCCTAGCGGGAGTAACGAGCAGTACTTC
CASSQEGPSGSNEQYF
>TRBV28|TRBD2|TRBJ2-1|few
TGTGCCAGCAGTTCCGCCGGGAGGATTGCGAATGAGCAGTTCTTC
CASSSAGRIANEQFF
>TRBV5-4|TRBD2|TRBJ2-2|few
TGTGCCAGCAGCACGGGAGGCGGGACCGGGGAGCTGTTTTTT
CASSTGGGTGELFF
>TRBV5-1|.|TRBJ1-2|.
TGCGCCAGCAGCTTGAGTGCAGGGACAAGCAACTATGGCTACACCTTC
CASSLSAGTSNYGYTF
>TRBV10-3|TRBD2|TRBJ2-5|few
TGTGCCATCAGTGAGTCTCCTAGCGGGGGCCAAGAGACCCAGTACTTC
CAISESPSGGQETQYF
>TRBV19|.|TRBJ1-2|.
TGTGCCAGTAGTATACCGACTCCCGGGATTCGCGATGGCTACACCTTC
CASSIPTPGIRDGYTF
>TRBV2|.|TRBJ2-1|few
TGTGCCAGCAGTGAAGGGCGGTCGAATGAGCAGTTCTTC
CASSEGRSNEQFF
>TRBV18|TRBD2|TRBJ2-3|.
TGTGCCAGCTCATCGGGACTAGCGGGAGCCACAGATACGCAGTATTTT
CASSSGLAGATDTQYF
>TRBV11-2|TRBD1|TRBJ2-1|many
TGTGCCAGCAGCCCGACAACGGGACAGTACAATGAGCAGTTCTTC
CASSPTTGQYNEQFF